This entry features one T cell receptor (beta chain) sequence. TCRdb keeps only in-frame clones here, not all; method: immunoSEQ multiplex PCR. Altogether approximately 97,000 clones are present, roughly 81% being singletons, with the ten largest covering 8.5% to 10%. With 7 bases removed from V and 5 bases from J, the gap between germline ends came to 14 bases. Germline V gives CDR1 ENHRY, CDR2 SYGVKD. The CDR3 runs to 13 residues. The sample originates from a study of blood T cell repertoires in COVID-19. The sequencing input was peripheral blood. The clonotype was recovered from a man aged 40-55 years with active or convalescent COVID-19. V gene TRBV10-3 combines with J gene TRBJ1-1; D not certain. CDR3 in amino acids: CAITTPLRTEAFF. CDR3 DNA sequence: TGTGCCATCACCACACCCCTGAGGACTGAAGCTTTCTTT.